This T cell receptor beta chain was retrieved from a study of identifying expanded T cells in peripheral blood. As to this clone: What it binds is unknown.

Findings of the study overall: Variance in clone template counts between approximately two-week samples significantly increased with total template count across all healthy donors. Over approximately two and four weeks, about 15 and 19 clones changed, versus approximately 1.2 between replicates.

Sequencing used immunoSEQ multiplex PCR; TCRdb keeps in-frame clones, though not all of them. The sample consists of about 100,000 clones, 75% to 90% of them appearing once. This CDR3 is built from 14 residues. Trimming left V 3 bases short and J 4 bases short, with 12 bases between. Per the germline V gene, CDR1 is SGHTA and CDR2 is FQGNSA. During the collection period, no donor immune events like infections were recorded. The chain has TRBV7-2 and TRBJ2-5; D gene uncertain. The source is a person aged 18 to 69 in good health. The sample taken for sequencing was blood. The DNA of the CDR3 is TGTGCCAGCAGCTTCAAAGCTCCGGGAGAGACCCAGTACTTC. Its translation: CASSFKAPGETQYF.